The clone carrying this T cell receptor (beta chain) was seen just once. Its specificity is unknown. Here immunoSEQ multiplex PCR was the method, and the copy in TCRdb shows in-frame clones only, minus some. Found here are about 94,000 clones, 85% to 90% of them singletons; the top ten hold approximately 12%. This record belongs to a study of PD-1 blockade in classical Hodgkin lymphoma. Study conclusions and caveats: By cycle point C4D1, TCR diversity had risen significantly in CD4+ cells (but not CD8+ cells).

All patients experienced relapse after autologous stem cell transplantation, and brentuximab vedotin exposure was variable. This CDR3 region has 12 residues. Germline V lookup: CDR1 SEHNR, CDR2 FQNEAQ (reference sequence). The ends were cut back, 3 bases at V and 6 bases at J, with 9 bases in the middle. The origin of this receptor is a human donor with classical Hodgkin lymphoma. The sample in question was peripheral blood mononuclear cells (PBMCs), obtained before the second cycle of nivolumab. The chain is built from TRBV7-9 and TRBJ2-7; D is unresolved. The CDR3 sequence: CASSFVGSEQYF. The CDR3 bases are TGTGCCAGCAGCTTCGTAGGATCCGAGCAGTACTTC.